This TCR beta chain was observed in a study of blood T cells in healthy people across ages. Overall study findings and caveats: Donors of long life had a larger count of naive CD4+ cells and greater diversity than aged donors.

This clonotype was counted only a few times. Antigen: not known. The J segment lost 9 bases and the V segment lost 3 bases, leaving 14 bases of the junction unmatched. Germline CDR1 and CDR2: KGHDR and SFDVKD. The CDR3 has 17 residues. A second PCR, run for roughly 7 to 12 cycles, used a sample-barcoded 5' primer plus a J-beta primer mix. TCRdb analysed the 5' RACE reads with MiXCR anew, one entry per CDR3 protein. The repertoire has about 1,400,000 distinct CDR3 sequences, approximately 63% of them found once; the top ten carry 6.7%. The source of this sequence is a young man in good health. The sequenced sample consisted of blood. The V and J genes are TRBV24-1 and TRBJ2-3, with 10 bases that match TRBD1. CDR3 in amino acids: CATSDNPGTGVVFTQYF. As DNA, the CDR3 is TGTGCCACCAGTGATAACCCCGGGACAGGGGTAGTGTTCACGCAGTATTTT.